This T cell receptor (beta chain) was captured in a study of blood T cell repertoires in COVID-19. Study details: The origin of the acute and convalescent COVID-19 samples was the United States, Italy and Spain.

TCRdb's table, derived via immunoSEQ multiplex PCR, lists solely in-frame clones and lacks some. The sample has 50,000 to 70,000 clones; 84% are singletons. The germline V and J ends were trimmed by 0 bases and 4 bases, with 16 bases remaining between them. Germline lookup yields CDR1 LGHNA and CDR2 YNFKEQ. The CDR3 extends over 16 amino acids. The V call is TRBV4-2, the J call TRBJ2-7; D may be TRBD2 (5 bases). Sequences were obtained from peripheral blood. This TCR came from a woman aged 55-70 years with acute or convalescent COVID-19. The CDR3 loop is CASSQDRGIATYEQYF. The DNA of the CDR3 is TGTGCCAGCAGCCAAGATCGGGGAATAGCGACATACGAGCAGTACTTC.